The sequence of this T cell receptor beta chain was determined in a study of Ad26.COV2.S vaccination and SARS-CoV-2 variants. Assay used: immunoSEQ multiplex PCR; TCRdb lists only in-frame clones, some missing. The sample yields about 350,000 clones, approximately 90% seen once. Treatment of the sample: 19 received Ad26.COV2.S at low or high dose, single or two shots; about 5 received placebo; per-sample allocation not given. Sampling took place 63 days after the first vaccine or placebo injection. The receptor was derived from a person between 18 and 59 years old who received the Ad26.COV2.S COVID-19 vaccine or a placebo. This sample comprised peripheral blood, obtained in a trial of Ad26.COV2.S vaccine versus placebo.

CDR3 in DNA: TGTGCCAGCAGCCAAGGTGGAGAGTCAGATACGCAGTATTTT. Amino acid sequence: CASSQGGESDTQYF. This chain uses TRBV4-2 with TRBJ2-3; D unresolved. Trimming removed 1 base at V and 4 bases at J, with 9 bases between. The CDR3 contains 14 residues. CDR1 and CDR2 (germline): LGHNA, YNFKEQ.